The entry below describes one T cell receptor (beta chain). Amplification of TCR beta CDR3 regions used RNA as the template. HTBI primers were used for first-round RT-PCR of the TCR CDR3. MiXCR, applied by TCRdb to the multiplex PCR reads, yields one record per CDR3 protein. This table has 550,000 to 650,000 distinct CDR3 sequences, 11% to 15% appearing once. The data were obtained in a study of T cells in Graves' hyperthyroidism and ophthalmopathy. This CDR3 comprises 12 residues. Trimming took off 1 base at V and 3 bases at J, with 6 bases between the two ends. Germline CDR1 DFQATT, CDR2 SNEGSKA (reference sequence).

The sequencing input was blood. The chain uses TRBV20-1 and TRBJ2-5, with D perhaps being TRBD1 or TRBD2 (5 bases each). The sequence derives from a woman aged 40 to 50 with Graves' hyperthyroidism. The CDR3 DNA is TGCAGTGCTAGAGGGGGGAAAGAGACCCAGTACTTC. This encodes CSARGGKETQYF.